This T cell receptor (beta chain) originates from a study of Ad26.COV2.S vaccination and SARS-CoV-2 variants. Study-level points and caveats: Vaccinees reportedly had broad spike-specific CD8+ and CD4+ T cell responses. Participants given vaccine showed non-spike TCR breadth similar to that of placebo recipients.

The CDR3 length is 13 residues. V lost 2 bases and J 5 bases, leaving 10 bases between the germline ends. Germline CDR1 and CDR2: SGDLS and YYNGEE. With regard to this clone: The antigen is unknown.

Clones were read by immunoSEQ multiplex PCR, and TCRdb kept only the in-frame ones, dropping some. The sample includes about 94,000 clones, under 90% seen only once; the top ten take roughly 15%. This specimen consisted of peripheral blood, obtained after recovery from COVID-19. The chain joins TRBV9 to TRBJ1-1, with D perhaps TRBD1 (5 bases). This sequence was found in a human donor who had recovered from COVID-19. This chain's CDR3 is CASSVGGWTEAFF. The DNA for the CDR3 is TGTGCCAGCAGCGTTGGGGGATGGACTGAAGCTTTCTTT.